Listed below are T cell receptor beta chains from one sample, sequenced in a study of blood T cell repertoires in COVID-19. Some clones are missing from TCRdb's copy, which holds only in-frame ones; the method was immunoSEQ multiplex PCR. Of tens of thousands of clones listed, around 88% are singletons. Sequencing input: peripheral blood. The source of these receptors is a man aged 55 to 70 with acute or convalescent COVID-19. The CDR3 runs from the conserved cysteine through the conserved F or W. The D gene is left open where the match is weak. Size values are once, few and many counts, or a class for expanded clones, and some rows have none.

D	V	size	J	CDR3	DNA
.	TRBV10-3	.	TRBJ2-1	CAISQEADWREQFF	TGTGCCATCAGCCAGGAGGCCGATTGGAGGGAGCAGTTCTTC
TRBD2	TRBV28	.	TRBJ2-7	CASSWGSGGYEQYF	TGTGCCAGCAGTTGGGGCAGCGGGGGCTACGAGCAGTACTTC
.	TRBV28	.	TRBJ2-5	CASSLPREETQYF	TGTGCCAGCAGTTTACCAAGGGAGGAGACCCAGTACTTC
TRBD1	TRBV10-3	.	TRBJ1-2	CAISESRDRGYGYTF	TGTGCCATCAGTGAGTCTAGGGACAGGGGGTATGGCTACACCTTC
TRBD1	TRBV7-9	.	TRBJ1-5	CASSAGTGAPLNQPQHF	TGTGCCAGCAGCGCGGGGACAGGGGCGCCCCTCAATCAGCCCCAGCATTTT
TRBD1	TRBV5-6	.	TRBJ1-2	CASSLGRGPGYTF	TGTGCCAGCAGCTTGGGTAGGGGGCCTGGCTACACCTTC
.	TRBV19	.	TRBJ2-1	CASSIGPGLYNEQFF	TGTGCCAGTAGTATAGGCCCCGGACTTTACAATGAGCAGTTCTTC
.	TRBV6-1	.	TRBJ2-5	CASSEWTIQETQYF	TGTGCCAGCAGTGAGTGGACTATCCAAGAGACCCAGTACTTC
.	TRBV28	.	TRBJ1-2	CAGGDRGIGNYGYTF	TGTGCCGGAGGAGATAGGGGGATAGGAAACTATGGCTACACCTTC
TRBD1	TRBV7-2	.	TRBJ1-5	CASSDRGNQPQHF	TGTGCCAGCAGTGACAGGGGCAATCAGCCCCAGCATTTT
.	TRBV5-4	.	TRBJ2-5	CASSRTGIQETQYF	TGTGCCAGCAGCCGTACCGGGATCCAAGAGACCCAGTACTTC
.	TRBV6-6	.	TRBJ1-1	CASERGSEAFF	TGTGCCAGCGAAAGGGGATCTGAAGCTTTCTTT
.	TRBV9	.	TRBJ2-1	CASSVNGSPNNEQFF	TGTGCCAGCAGCGTAAACGGTAGCCCAAACAATGAGCAGTTCTTC
.	TRBV7-8	.	TRBJ1-2	CASSLLGSYGYTF	TGTGCCAGCAGCTTATTGGGGAGCTATGGCTACACCTTC
.	TRBV28	.	TRBJ1-5	CATQGTNQPQHF	TGTGCCACCCAGGGGACCAATCAGCCCCAGCATTTT
.	TRBV9	.	TRBJ1-1	CASSEIPGNTEAFF	TGTGCCAGCAGCGAGATCCCGGGAAACACTGAAGCTTTCTTT
.	TRBV10-2	.	TRBJ1-5	CASSEVVGQPQHF	TGCGCCAGCAGTGAGGTAGTCGGTCAGCCCCAGCATTTT
.	TRBV11-2	.	TRBJ1-2	CASSLEGAYGYTF	TGTGCCAGCAGCTTAGAGGGGGCTTATGGCTACACCTTC
.	TRBV27	.	TRBJ1-1	CASSARTGYTEAFF	TGTGCCAGCAGTGCCAGAACAGGGTACACTGAAGCTTTCTTT
TRBD2	TRBV4-1	.	TRBJ2-2	CASSRTLAGGPDTGELFF	TGCGCCAGCAGCCGGACCCTAGCGGGAGGCCCCGACACCGGGGAGCTGTTTTTT
TRBD1	TRBV10-3	.	TRBJ2-5	CAIRNDRGEETQYF	TGTGCCATCAGAAACGACAGGGGCGAGGAGACCCAGTACTTC
TRBD1	TRBV5-1	.	TRBJ1-6	CASSLGQGAGNSPLHF	TGCGCCAGCAGCTTGGGGCAGGGGGCAGGCAATTCACCCCTCCACTTT
TRBD2	TRBV9	.	TRBJ2-7	CASSVGTSGTVYEQYF	TGTGCCAGCAGCGTGGGGACTAGCGGGACCGTCTACGAGCAGTACTTC
TRBD1	TRBV18	.	TRBJ1-1	CASSDRARTEAFF	TGTGCCAGCTCAGACAGGGCGAGGACTGAAGCTTTCTTT
.	TRBV27	.	TRBJ2-3	CASSLWETTDTQYF	TGTGCCAGCAGTTTATGGGAGACCACAGATACGCAGTATTTT
TRBD2	TRBV5-1	.	TRBJ2-1	CASSLQRESYEQFF	TGCGCCAGCAGCTTGCAGCGGGAGTCCTATGAGCAGTTCTTC
.	TRBV18	.	TRBJ2-1	CASSLRSDNEQFF	TGTGCCAGCTCACTTCGGTCGGACAATGAGCAGTTCTTC
.	TRBV28	once	TRBJ2-5	CASSLSPGYGETQYF	TGTGCCAGCAGTTTATCCCCAGGGTATGGAGAGACCCAGTACTTC
.	TRBV15	.	TRBJ1-2	CATSRDGGGGYGYTF	TGTGCCACCAGCAGAGATGGAGGGGGAGGGTATGGCTACACCTTC
.	TRBV30	.	TRBJ1-6	CAWTRGAGNSPLHF	TGTGCCTGGACTCGCGGGGCAGGGAATTCACCCCTCCACTTT
TRBD1	TRBV28	.	TRBJ1-5	CASRTGHQPQHF	TGTGCCAGCAGGACAGGGCATCAGCCCCAGCATTTT
.	TRBV6-5	.	TRBJ1-6	CASRQADSPLHF	TGTGCCAGCAGACAGGCGGATTCACCCCTCCACTTT
.	TRBV27	.	TRBJ1-3	CASSPWGLENTIYF	TGTGCCAGCAGTCCGTGGGGGCTTGAAAACACCATATATTTT
TRBD1	TRBV10-1	.	TRBJ2-5	CASSRGQGASGETQYF	TGCGCCAGCAGCCGGGGACAGGGGGCGTCGGGAGAGACCCAGTACTTC
TRBD1	TRBV18	.	TRBJ2-5	CASSPLTGVGETQYF	TGTGCCAGCTCACCACTCACAGGGGTGGGAGAGACCCAGTACTTC